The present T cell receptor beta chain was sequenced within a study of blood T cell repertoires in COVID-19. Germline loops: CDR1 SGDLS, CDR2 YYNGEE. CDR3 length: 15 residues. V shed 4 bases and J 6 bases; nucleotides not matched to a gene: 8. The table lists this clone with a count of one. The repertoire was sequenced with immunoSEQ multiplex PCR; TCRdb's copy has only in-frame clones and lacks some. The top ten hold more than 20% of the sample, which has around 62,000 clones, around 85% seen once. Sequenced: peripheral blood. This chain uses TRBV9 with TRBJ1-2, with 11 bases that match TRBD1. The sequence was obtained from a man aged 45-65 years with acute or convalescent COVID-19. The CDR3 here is CASSTGTGGRDGYTF. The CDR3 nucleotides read TGTGCCAGCAGCACCGGGACAGGGGGGAGGGATGGCTACACCTTC.